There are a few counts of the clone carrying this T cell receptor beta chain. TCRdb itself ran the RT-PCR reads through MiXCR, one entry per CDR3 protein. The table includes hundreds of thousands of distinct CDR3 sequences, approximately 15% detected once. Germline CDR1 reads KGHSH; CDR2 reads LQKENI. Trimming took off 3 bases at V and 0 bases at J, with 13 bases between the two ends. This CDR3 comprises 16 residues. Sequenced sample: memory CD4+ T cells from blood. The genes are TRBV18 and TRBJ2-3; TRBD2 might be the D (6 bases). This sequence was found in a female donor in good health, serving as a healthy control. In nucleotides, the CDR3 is TGTGCCAGCTCACCTTTTCTTAGCGGAAGCACAGATACGCAGTATTTT. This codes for CASSPFLSGSTDTQYF.